One T cell receptor (beta chain) is described in this entry. The source of the sample is a study of T cell responses to AZD1222 COVID-19 vaccine. Measured with immunoSEQ multiplex PCR; TCRdb has only the in-frame clones, and not every one. The sample lists roughly 90,000 clones, approximately 83% occurring once. The ends were cut back, 2 bases at V and 5 bases at J, with 9 bases in the middle. Germline-derived CDR1 and CDR2 are LGHDT and YNNKEL (reference sequence). CDR3 length: 13 residues. The source of this sequence is an adult in good health. The material was peripheral blood, obtained on day 0 of AZD1222 vaccination. The chain uses TRBV3-1 (or the pseudogene TRBV3-2) and TRBJ1-2; D is perhaps TRBD1 (6 bases). The DNA of the CDR3 is TGTGCCAGCAGCCAACCGGACAGATATGGCTACACCTTC. Protein: CASSQPDRYGYTF.